This is a list of T cell receptor beta chains from one sample in a study of T-cell reconstitution after alpha-beta-depleted transplantation in children. TCRdb re-called the PCR reads through MiXCR, storing one row per CDR3 protein. The sample includes approximately 150,000 distinct CDR3 sequences, 8.5% to 10% seen only once; the top ten take about a sixth. Sequences were derived from PBMCs, mostly from graft donor cells, sampled 180 days after TCRalphabeta/CD19-depleted stem cell transplant. The receptors here all came from a female patient under 10 years old who had a stem cell transplant for congenital amegakaryocytic thrombocytopenia, so the T cells may come from the graft donor. Each CDR3 is given without its conserved first and last residue. The D gene is left open where the match is weak.

v_gene,d_gene,CDR3aa
TRBV6-5,NA,ASTNGQLYIQY
TRBV21-1,NA,ASSKERTGTSVAYNTGELF
TRBV5-1,NA,ASSTRQRDTQY
TRBV20-1,NA,SAIEGLNYGYT
TRBV20-1,NA,SASRETNTEAF
TRBV20-1,TRBD2,SAAGTSGFTGELF
TRBV7-8,TRBD1,ASSIDRVPYTDTQY
TRBV28,TRBD1,ASSYPRGQETQY
TRBV29-1,TRBD2,SVEYRLAGGSYEQY
TRBV7-3,NA,ASSPSRNEKLF
TRBV10-3,TRBD1,AISGQGAKSNYGYT
TRBV10-3,NA,AISSPSIRDTQY
TRBV9,TRBD2,ASSVGGSGSPYEQY
TRBV20-1,TRBD2,SAESGTSRDTQY
TRBV29-1,TRBD1,SVSTGGTDTQY
TRBV7-8,TRBD1,ASLGQGWAYNEQF
TRBV7-2,NA,ASTLSKGDTQY